This T cell receptor beta chain was captured by sequencing in a study of CD8+ T cells in alopecia areata. Whole-study results and caveats: Uncertainty about whether baseline CD8+ expansion is linked to response remains, with one nonresponder.

This CDR3 is 11 amino acids long. CDR1 DFQATT and CDR2 SNEGSKA come from the germline V gene (reference sequence). V dropped 6 bases and J dropped 3 bases, with 7 bases sitting between them. Details on this clone: Its antigen is still unknown. This CDR3 is also generated by other DNA sequences in the sample.

Treatment indicated: oral pan-JAK inhibitor, 5-10 mg twice daily. After isolation, RNA underwent reverse transcription to generate cDNA as the sequencing template. Measured with immunoSEQ multiplex PCR; TCRdb has only the in-frame clones, and not every one. Of 200,000 to 250,000 clones in the sample, under 60% were seen once. The chain combines TRBV20-1 with TRBJ2-3; D call uncertain. The specimen comprised CD4+ T cells sorted from blood, sampled at week 4, from a patient treated with tofacitinib. The receptor's source is a human donor with alopecia areata. The CDR3 DNA reads TGCAGTGCAAGGATTACAGATACGCAGTATTTT. It specifies CSARITDTQYF.